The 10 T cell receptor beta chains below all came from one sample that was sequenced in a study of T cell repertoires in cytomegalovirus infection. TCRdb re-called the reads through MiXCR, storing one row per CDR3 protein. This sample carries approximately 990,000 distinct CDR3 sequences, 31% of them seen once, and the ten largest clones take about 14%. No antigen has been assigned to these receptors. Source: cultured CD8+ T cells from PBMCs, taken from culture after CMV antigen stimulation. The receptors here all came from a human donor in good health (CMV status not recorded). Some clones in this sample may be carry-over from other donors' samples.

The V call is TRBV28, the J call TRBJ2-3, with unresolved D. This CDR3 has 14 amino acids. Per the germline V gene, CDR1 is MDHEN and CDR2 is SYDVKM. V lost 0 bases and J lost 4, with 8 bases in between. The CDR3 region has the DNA TGTGCCAGCAGTTTATGGAGTGGGGCAGATACGCAGTATTTT. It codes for CASSLWSGADTQYF.

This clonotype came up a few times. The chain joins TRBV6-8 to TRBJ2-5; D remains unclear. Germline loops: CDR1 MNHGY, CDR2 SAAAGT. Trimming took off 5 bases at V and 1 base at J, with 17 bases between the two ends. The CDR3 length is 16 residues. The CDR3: CASSTRLRVTQETQYF. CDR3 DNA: TGTGCCAGCAGTACCCGATTGAGAGTGACCCAAGAGACCCAGTACTTC.

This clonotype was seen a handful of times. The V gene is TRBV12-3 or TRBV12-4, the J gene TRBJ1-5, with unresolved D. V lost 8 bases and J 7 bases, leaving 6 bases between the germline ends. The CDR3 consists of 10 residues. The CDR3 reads CASGFQPQHF. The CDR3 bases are TGTGCCAGCGGGTTCCAGCCCCAGCATTTT.

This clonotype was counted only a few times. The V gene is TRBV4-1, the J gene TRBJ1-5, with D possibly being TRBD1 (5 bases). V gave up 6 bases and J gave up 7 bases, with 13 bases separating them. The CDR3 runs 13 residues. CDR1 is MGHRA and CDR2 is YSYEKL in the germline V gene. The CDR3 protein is CASSETVGQPQHF. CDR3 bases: TGCGCCAGCAGTGAGACAGTGGGACAGCCCCAGCATTTT.

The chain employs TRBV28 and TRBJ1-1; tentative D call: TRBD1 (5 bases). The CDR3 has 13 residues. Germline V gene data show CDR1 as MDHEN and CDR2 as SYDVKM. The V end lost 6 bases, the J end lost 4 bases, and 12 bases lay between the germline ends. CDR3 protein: CASRVGEGTEAFF. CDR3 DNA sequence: TGTGCCAGCAGAGTGGGGGAAGGCACTGAAGCTTTCTTT.

In nucleotides, the CDR3 is TGTGCCAGCAGTTCGCGACAGGGGATTGTGAACACTGAAGCTTTCTTT. This codes for CASSSRQGIVNTEAFF. This chain uses TRBV6-6 with TRBJ1-1; 8 bases line up with TRBD1. The CDR3 consists of 16 residues. J was trimmed by 0 bases and V by 4 bases; bases with no gene match: 7. Germline lookup yields CDR1 MNHNY and CDR2 SVGAGI (reference sequence).

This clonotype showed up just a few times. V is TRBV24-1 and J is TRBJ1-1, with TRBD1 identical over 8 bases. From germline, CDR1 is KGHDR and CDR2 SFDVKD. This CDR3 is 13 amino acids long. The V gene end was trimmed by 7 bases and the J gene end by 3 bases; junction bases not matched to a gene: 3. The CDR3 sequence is CATRQGEYTEAFF. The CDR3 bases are TGTGCCACCAGACAGGGGGAGTACACTGAAGCTTTCTTT.

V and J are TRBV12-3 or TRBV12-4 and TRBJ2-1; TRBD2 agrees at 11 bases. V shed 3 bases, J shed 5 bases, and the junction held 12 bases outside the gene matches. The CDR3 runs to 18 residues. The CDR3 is CASSLGIAGGPAHNEQFF. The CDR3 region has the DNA TGTGCCAGCAGTTTGGGGATAGCGGGGGGGCCGGCGCACAATGAGCAGTTCTTC.

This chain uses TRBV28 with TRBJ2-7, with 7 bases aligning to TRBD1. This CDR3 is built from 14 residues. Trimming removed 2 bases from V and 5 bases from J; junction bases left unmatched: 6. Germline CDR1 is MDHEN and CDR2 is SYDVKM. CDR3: CASSLRQGEDEQYV. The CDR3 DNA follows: TGTGCCAGCAGTTTAAGACAGGGTGAGGACGAGCAGTACGTC.

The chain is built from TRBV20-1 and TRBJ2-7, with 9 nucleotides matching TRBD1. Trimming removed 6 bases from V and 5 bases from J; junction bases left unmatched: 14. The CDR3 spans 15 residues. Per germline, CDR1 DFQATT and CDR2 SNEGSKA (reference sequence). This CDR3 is CSATLLGQGRNEQYF. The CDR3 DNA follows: TGCAGTGCCACTCTGTTGGGACAGGGTCGCAACGAGCAGTACTTC.